This is a list of T cell receptor beta chains from one sample in a study of T cells in Graves' hyperthyroidism and ophthalmopathy. TCRdb used MiXCR to reprocess the multiplex PCR reads, holding one entry per CDR3 protein. The top ten hold approximately 7.2% of the sample, which has hundreds of thousands of distinct CDR3 sequences, just under 45% seen once. The specimen was peripheral blood or thyroid tissue (not recorded which). The receptors derive from an adult man with Graves' disease, either hyperthyroidism or ophthalmopathy (not recorded which). Both conserved end residues are part of each CDR3. The D gene is left open where the match is weak. Where a row states a size, it is once, few, many or the class of an expanded clone; other rows omit it.

J gene | D gene | clone size | V gene | CDR3 DNA | CDR3 protein
TRBJ2-7 | . | once | TRBV7-9 | TGTGCCAGCAGCTCCCACGACAGCTATGGCTACGAGCAGTACTTC | CASSSHDSYGYEQYF
TRBJ2-6 | . | . | TRBV6-5 | TGTGCCAGCAGCCACAGATGGGAGTCTGGGGCCAACGTCCTGACTTTC | CASSHRWESGANVLTF
TRBJ1-5 | TRBD1 | many | TRBV12-3/TRBV12-4 | TGTGCCAGCAGTTTGGGGACAGGGTTGGAACAGCCCCAGCATTTT | CASSLGTGLEQPQHF
TRBJ1-2 | . | many | TRBV12-3/TRBV12-4 | TGTGCCAGCAGTTCGGACTGGCGCGGCTCCTATGGCTACACCTTC | CASSSDWRGSYGYTF
TRBJ1-5 | . | . | TRBV7-8 | TGTGCCAGCAGCTTATTTGGAGGCCAGGGGAGCAATCAGCCCCAGCATTTT | CASSLFGGQGSNQPQHF
TRBJ2-7 | . | many | TRBV2 | TGTGCCAGCAGTGGAGACAGGACCTACGAGCAGTACTTC | CASSGDRTYEQYF
TRBJ1-1 | . | many | TRBV10-3 | TGTGCCATCAGTGAGTCGGGGGGCGTAAACACTGAAGCTTTCTTT | CAISESGGVNTEAFF
TRBJ2-2 | . | few | TRBV29-1 | TGCAGCGTTGCCTTGGGGGTGAACACCGGGGAGCTGTTTTTT | CSVALGVNTGELFF
TRBJ1-4 | . | few | TRBV19 | TGTGCCAGTAGTGGGGAGCTTAATGAAAAACTGTTTTTT | CASSGELNEKLFF
TRBJ1-6 | TRBD1 | . | TRBV7-9 | TGTGCCAGCTCATCGCGTGGACAGGGGGTCGATTCACCCCTCCACTTT | CASSSRGQGVDSPLHF
TRBJ2-7 | . | . | TRBV7-9 | TGTGCCAGCAGCTTAGTCGGACAGTTCTACGAGCAGTACTTC | CASSLVGQFYEQYF
TRBJ1-2 | TRBD1 | once | TRBV12-3/TRBV12-4 | TGTGCCAGCAGTGGGAACAGGGGGCGAAGCTACACCTTC | CASSGNRGRSYTF
TRBJ1-2 | . | many | TRBV29-1 | TGCAGCGTTGAAGGAGGGGGGAAGTATGGCTACACCTTC | CSVEGGGKYGYTF
TRBJ1-6 | . | many | TRBV7-3 | TGTGCCAGCAGCTTGGGGGGAGGTTCACCCCTCCACTTT | CASSLGGGSPLHF
TRBJ1-4 | . | many | TRBV29-1 | TGCAGCGTTGAAAGCGGGGCTAATGAAAAACTGTTTTTT | CSVESGANEKLFF
TRBJ1-1 | . | . | TRBV5-5 | TGTGCCATCAACCACCGACTCCCCGGCACTGAAGCTTTCTTT | CAINHRLPGTEAFF
TRBJ2-3 | TRBD1 | few | TRBV2 | TGTGCCAGTTCCGACAGGGGAAACACAGATACGCAGTATTTT | CASSDRGNTDTQYF
TRBJ1-4 | . | many | TRBV19 | TGTGCCAGTAATCAGGCGGTTCGTGAAAAACTGTTTTTT | CASNQAVREKLFF
TRBJ2-7 | . | . | TRBV25-1 | TGTGCCAGCGTTGGGGAACAGGGCATATACGAGCAGTACTTC | CASVGEQGIYEQYF
TRBJ2-5 | TRBD2 | few | TRBV20-1 | TGCAGTGCGGGGGGGAGGCGAGAGACCCAGTACTTC | CSAGGRRETQYF
TRBJ2-5 | TRBD2 | many | TRBV7-6 | TGTGCCAGCAGCTTACTAGCGGCAGAGACCCAGTACTTC | CASSLLAAETQYF
TRBJ2-2 | TRBD1 | few | TRBV20-1 | TGCAGTGCTAGGGGGAGGACAGGGGGCAACAATCCGAACACCGGGGAGCTGTTTTTT | CSARGRTGGNNPNTGELFF
TRBJ1-1 | TRBD1 | . | TRBV7-9 | TGTGCCAGCCGGGACAGGGGGGAAGCTTTCTTT | CASRDRGEAFF
TRBJ1-4 | . | . | TRBV7-8 | TGTGCCAGCAGTCCGGGACACTCCGAAAAACTGTTTTTT | CASSPGHSEKLFF
TRBJ2-7 | . | . | TRBV10-3 | TGTGCCATCAGTGATGGTCGGTACTACGAGCAGTACTTC | CAISDGRYYEQYF
TRBJ1-1 | TRBD1 | once | TRBV27 | TGTGCCAGCAGTTTAGGACAGGGCTTCAGGGGGGCTTTCTTT | CASSLGQGFRGAFF
TRBJ1-5 | . | . | TRBV12-3/TRBV12-4 | TGTGCCAGCAGTCCGGATACAGGGTACGGCCAGCCCCAGCATTTT | CASSPDTGYGQPQHF
TRBJ1-1 | . | . | TRBV20-1 | TGCAGTGCCCTCGACGGGTCCAAAGCTTTCTTT | CSALDGSKAFF
TRBJ1-2 | . | . | TRBV7-2 | TGTGCCAGCAGCTTAGACGGCCTCAACTATGGCTACACCTTC | CASSLDGLNYGYTF
TRBJ1-5 | . | few | TRBV20-1 | TGCAGTGCTAGAGTCCCCGGGGAGGAGCCCCAGCATTTT | CSARVPGEEPQHF
TRBJ2-7 | TRBD2 | . | TRBV7-9 | TGTGCCAGCAGATTAGCGGGAGGTATGTACGAGCAGTACTTC | CASRLAGGMYEQYF
TRBJ2-5 | . | . | TRBV28 | TGTGCCAGCAGTGCCGGACCCCAGCCCCAGTACTTC | CASSAGPQPQYF
TRBJ2-2 | . | . | TRBV9 | TGTGCCAGCAGCGGCCACCGGGGGACAGGGGAGCTGTTTTTT | CASSGHRGTGELFF
TRBJ1-3 | . | . | TRBV5-4 | TGTGCCAGCAGCCCTCGGGGGGTGGCTGGAAACACCATATATTTT | CASSPRGVAGNTIYF
TRBJ2-7 | . | . | TRBV10-3 | TGTGCCATCACGCGGGGTTCTCCCTACGAGCAGTACTTC | CAITRGSPYEQYF
TRBJ1-2 | . | . | TRBV7-3 | TGTGCCAGCAGCCCGGACGACTCCTATGGCTACACCTTC | CASSPDDSYGYTF
TRBJ1-5 | . | few | TRBV7-9 | TGTGCCAGCAGTTTTGGGGGGGTAGGCCAGCCCCAGCATTTT | CASSFGGVGQPQHF
TRBJ1-5 | . | . | TRBV10-3 | TGTGCCATCAGAGAGTCTAATGGCAGCGGGCAGCCCCAGCATTTT | CAIRESNGSGQPQHF
TRBJ2-5 | . | many | TRBV24-1 | TGTGCCACCAGTGAACCCGGGACCGGTAAAGAGACCCAGTACTTC | CATSEPGTGKETQYF
TRBJ1-1 | TRBD1 | . | TRBV7-3 | TGTGCCAGCAGCTACTACGGACAGGGGAACACTGAAGCTTTCTTT | CASSYYGQGNTEAFF
TRBJ1-2 | . | . | TRBV2 | TGTGCCATCAGCTTAGGCGGTCAGGACTATGGCTACACCTTC | CAISLGGQDYGYTF
TRBJ1-3 | TRBD1 | . | TRBV7-9 | TGTGCCAGCAGCCTTACAGGGGAACCCGGAAACACCATATATTTT | CASSLTGEPGNTIYF
TRBJ2-5 | . | . | TRBV15 | TGTGCCACCGGATACAGGTTACAAGAGACCCAGTACTTC | CATGYRLQETQYF
TRBJ1-4 | . | many | TRBV7-9 | TGTGCCAGCAGCCCCGGGACAACAGCAACTAATGAAAAACTGTTTTTT | CASSPGTTATNEKLFF
TRBJ2-7 | . | many | TRBV7-9 | TGTGCCAGCAGCTCTTTCCATCTCGAGCAGTACTTC | CASSSFHLEQYF
TRBJ2-7 | TRBD2 | . | TRBV20-1 | TGCAGTGTTCGGACTAGCCGACTCTACGAGCAGTACTTC | CSVRTSRLYEQYF
TRBJ2-5 | TRBD1 | . | TRBV7-8 | TGTGCCAGCAGCTCCAGACAGGGGGCGCGGGAGACCCAGTACTTC | CASSSRQGARETQYF
TRBJ1-2 | . | . | TRBV10-3 | TGTGCCATCAGTGAGTCTCAGGGGCATGGCTACACCTTC | CAISESQGHGYTF
TRBJ1-6 | . | . | TRBV2 | TGTGCCAGCAGGGAGACCCACGCGGGTTCACCCCTCCACTTT | CASRETHAGSPLHF